These 29 T cell receptor beta chains were sequenced from one sample in a study of T-cell memory formation after mild COVID-19. A single record per CDR3 protein comes from TCRdb applying MiXCR to the 5' RACE reads. The sample records fewer than 50,000 distinct CDR3 sequences, less than 9.5% being singletons. Sequenced input: PBMCs or a T cell subset sorted from them (not recorded which). These TCRs come from an adult woman who had mild COVID-19 (a few samples of this study predate the infection). Cell type and time point are not known.

The chain carries TRBV6-1 and TRBJ1-1; D is undetermined. Trimming took 7 bases from V and 1 from J, leaving 13 bases between them. Germline V lookup: CDR1 MNHNS, CDR2 SASEGT. CDR3 length: 14 residues. CDR3 DNA: TGTGCCAGCAATGATGCTGGTGCGAACACTGAAGCTTTCTTT. It specifies CASNDAGANTEAFF.

This clonotype was detected ten times or more. The CDR3 DNA reads as TGTGCCAGCAGCAAAGCGCTAAGGATTCCCTTAGATACGCAGTATTTT. This encodes CASSKALRIPLDTQYF. The genes are TRBV21-1 and TRBJ2-3. TRBV21-1 is tagged as a pseudogene. This CDR3 region has 16 residues.

Only a few counts were recorded for this clonotype. The rearrangement links TRBV7-2 to TRBJ2-3; TRBD2 aligns across 11 bases. CDR1 and CDR2 (germline): SGHTA, FQGNSA. The CDR3 spans 16 residues. Trimming cost V 5 bases and J 1 base; bases outside gene matches: 5. Here the CDR3 reads CASSIFSGRGTDTQYF. Written as DNA, the CDR3 is TGTGCCAGCAGCATTTTTAGCGGGAGGGGCACAGATACGCAGTATTTT.

The rearrangement uses TRBV12-3 or TRBV12-4 and TRBJ1-1; TRBD1 matches at 8 bases. The CDR3 is 15 amino acids. V was clipped by 5 bases and J by 1 base; unmatched bases: 6. Here the CDR3 reads CASSLRTGKNTEAFF. The CDR3 DNA reads TGTGCCAGCAGTCTCCGGACAGGGAAGAACACTGAAGCTTTCTTT.

This clonotype was found a few times. The V call is TRBV12-3 or TRBV12-4, the J call TRBJ2-1, with 7 bases aligning to TRBD2. With 3 bases clipped from V and 4 bases from J, the junction kept 3 bases outside the gene matches. This CDR3 spans 14 amino acids. The CDR3 is CASSFRGVYNEQFF. The DNA of the CDR3 is TGTGCCAGCAGTTTTCGGGGGGTTTACAATGAGCAGTTCTTC.

This clonotype was counted between two and nine times. This sequence joins TRBV7-6 and TRBJ2-2; D remains ambiguous. The CDR3 contains 12 residues. V was trimmed by 5 bases and J by 6 bases, leaving 7 bases between them. Germline CDR1 is SGHVS and CDR2 is FNYEAQ. The CDR3: CASSNGSGELFF. The CDR3 region has the DNA TGTGCCAGCAGCAATGGGTCCGGGGAGCTGTTTTTT.

This clonotype was picked up a small number of times. The J gene is TRBJ2-3, the V gene TRBV7-8, with 9 nucleotides matching TRBD2. Germline V gives CDR1 SGHVS, CDR2 FQNEAQ. The CDR3 runs to 18 residues. The ends lost 5 bases at V and 5 bases at J; junction bases unmatched: 17. CDR3 nucleotide sequence: TGTGCCAGCAGCCCACCCCAATATGGAGCGGGGGGCGGAGATACGCAGTATTTT. It translates to CASSPPQYGAGGGDTQYF.

This clonotype was seen many times. The J gene is TRBJ1-2, the V gene TRBV5-1; D call uncertain. This CDR3 is built from 15 residues. Germline V lookup: CDR1 SGHRS, CDR2 YFSETQ. The V and J ends lost 7 bases and 1 base respectively, with 17 bases between them. The CDR3 sequence is CASRAGGRNNYGYTF. In nucleotides, the CDR3 is TGCGCCAGCCGAGCGGGAGGACGGAATAACTATGGCTACACCTTC.

This clonotype was counted between two and nine times. J is TRBJ1-5 and V is TRBV18, with D uncertain. V was trimmed by 0 bases and J by 1 base, leaving 10 bases between them. CDR3 length: 16 residues. From germline, CDR1 is KGHSH and CDR2 LQKENI. CDR3 sequence reads: CASSPPMSGSNQPQHF. The CDR3 DNA reads TGTGCCAGCTCACCACCCATGTCGGGAAGCAATCAGCCCCAGCATTTT.

This clonotype has just a few counts. This chain links TRBV12-5 with TRBJ2-2; 10 nucleotides align to TRBD2. CDR3 length equals 15 residues. The V and J ends lost 6 bases and 1 base, in that order; junction bases with no gene match: 2. The germline gives CDR1 LGHNT, CDR2 FRNRAP. CDR3 sequence (DNA): TGTGCTAGTGGGCGGACTAGCGGGAACACCGGGGAGCTGTTTTTT. This translates into CASGRTSGNTGELFF.

This clonotype was counted between two and nine times. This sequence joins TRBV18 and TRBJ2-3; D is uncertain. The CDR3 is 13 amino acids. CDR1 is KGHSH, CDR2 LQKENI, per germline. Trimming stripped 3 bases from V and 5 bases from J, with 9 bases between. The DNA of the CDR3 is TGTGCCAGCTCACCTACAATGGGAGATACGCAGTATTTT. Amino acid sequence: CASSPTMGDTQYF.

This clonotype has a count of ten or more. The V gene is TRBV24-1, the J gene TRBJ2-1, with 8 bases aligning to TRBD2. CDR1 is KGHDR and CDR2 is SFDVKD in the germline V gene. Trimming took 5 bases from V and 3 from J; bases not matched to a gene: 5. The CDR3 has 15 amino acids. This chain's CDR3 is CATSALREDYNEQFF. CDR3 DNA sequence: TGTGCCACCAGTGCCTTGCGGGAGGACTACAATGAGCAGTTCTTC.

This clonotype was counted many times. The CDR3 DNA follows: TGTGCCAGCAGCCCAGGACAGGGAGGGGTTCTTAGAAACATTCAGTACTTC. This codes for CASSPGQGGVLRNIQYF. The V gene is TRBV14, the J gene TRBJ2-4; D possibly corresponds to TRBD1 (8 bases). Looked up from germline, CDR1 is SGHDN and CDR2 is FVKESK. The CDR3 is made up of 17 amino acids. The V and J ends lost 4 bases and 6 bases respectively, with 22 bases between them.

This clonotype was counted many times. The chain couples TRBV9 to TRBJ2-1, with D perhaps TRBD1 (5 bases). The CDR3 consists of 15 residues. The V gene lost 0 bases and the J gene lost 2 bases, with 9 bases spanning the gap. The germline V gene has CDR1 SGDLS and CDR2 YYNGEE. The CDR3 protein is CASSVAPGTYNEQFF. In DNA, the CDR3 is TGTGCCAGCAGCGTAGCCCCAGGGACCTACAATGAGCAGTTCTTC.

This clonotype was counted ten times or more. The chain joins TRBV12-3 or TRBV12-4 to TRBJ2-6; D call uncertain. The CDR3 has 13 amino acids. With 6 bases removed from V and 4 bases from J, the gap between germline ends came to 7 bases. CDR3 residues: CASRYQGANVLTF. CDR3 nucleotide sequence: TGTGCCAGCAGATATCAGGGGGCCAACGTCCTGACTTTC.

The chain recombines TRBV5-1 with TRBJ1-6; D possibly corresponds to TRBD1 (5 bases). V gave up 0 bases and J gave up 9 bases, with 10 bases separating them. This CDR3 has 14 residues. Germline V CDR1 and CDR2: SGHRS, YFSETQ. This chain's CDR3 is CASSLAGSSSPLHF. The DNA of the CDR3 is TGCGCCAGCAGCTTGGCAGGGAGCAGTTCACCCCTCCACTTT.

V gene TRBV11-3 combines with J gene TRBJ2-1, with a weak D call TRBD2 (5 bases). The V end lost 7 bases, the J end lost 5 bases, and 21 bases lay between the germline ends. Germline V gene sequence: CDR1 SGHNT, CDR2 YENEEA. The CDR3 is 16 amino acids. The CDR3 loop is CASKQSGTTTHNEQFF. The CDR3 DNA follows: TGTGCCAGCAAGCAAAGCGGAACCACGACGCACAATGAGCAGTTCTTC.

A few counts support this clonotype. V and J are TRBV24-1 and TRBJ1-5; 10 positions match TRBD1. This CDR3 is 15 amino acids long. The V gene end was trimmed by 10 bases and the J gene end by 3 bases; junction bases not matched to a gene: 8. Germline loops: CDR1 KGHDR, CDR2 SFDVKD. The CDR3 region is CATRAGTGVNQPQHF. The CDR3 DNA sequence: TGTGCCACGCGAGCCGGGACAGGGGTCAATCAGCCCCAGCATTTT.

This clonotype came up many times. The chain recombines TRBV12-3 or TRBV12-4 with TRBJ1-1, with D hard to call. The CDR3 is 13 residues long. The V gene lost 0 bases and the J gene lost 5 bases, with 7 bases spanning the gap. Here the CDR3 DNA reads TGTGCCAGCAGTTTAGCGCGAGGGACTGAAGCTTTCTTT. It translates to CASSLARGTEAFF.

This clonotype was detected ten times or more. The chain combines TRBV18 with TRBJ2-2, with no clear D. Germline V gene sequence: CDR1 KGHSH, CDR2 LQKENI. The CDR3 consists of 15 residues. V gave up 2 bases and J gave up 5 bases, with 12 bases separating them. DNA for the CDR3: TGTGCCAGCTCACCATCGAAGGCCTCGACCGGGGAGCTGTTTTTT. It encodes CASSPSKASTGELFF.

This clonotype came up many times. The J gene is TRBJ2-3, the V gene TRBV20-1, with TRBD1 matching 10 bases. Germline assignment: CDR1 DFQATT and CDR2 SNEGSKA (reference sequence). The junction had 5 bases not matched to a gene; V was cut back by 4 bases and J by 4 bases. CDR3 length: 14 amino acids. For the CDR3, the DNA is TGCAGTGCTACGGGACAGGGGAAGGCAGATACGCAGTATTTT. Amino acids: CSATGQGKADTQYF.

This clonotype has only a few counts. The chain couples TRBV7-2 to TRBJ1-2; D not certain. The CDR3 is made up of 11 amino acids. V was pared by 4 bases and J by 5 bases, with 5 bases between. Per the germline V gene, CDR1 is SGHTA and CDR2 is FQGNSA. CDR3 amino acids: CASSSGYGYTF. The CDR3 DNA reads as TGTGCCAGCAGCTCCGGGTATGGCTACACCTTC.

This sequence joins TRBV5-1 and TRBJ1-2, with D possibly TRBD1 on 5 matching bases. Germline CDR1 and CDR2: SGHRS and YFSETQ. The CDR3 has 14 residues. The germline V and J ends were trimmed by 0 bases and 4 bases, with 10 bases remaining between them. The CDR3 reads CASSLGSGVYGYTF. The CDR3 DNA reads as TGCGCCAGCAGCTTGGGTTCGGGGGTCTATGGCTACACCTTC.

This rearrangement joins TRBV7-9 to TRBJ2-7, with D hard to call. Per germline, CDR1 SEHNR and CDR2 FQNEAQ (reference sequence). The CDR3 is 12 residues long. Trimming shortened V by 1 base and J by 6 bases, and 7 bases separated the two germline ends. The CDR3 DNA reads TGTGCCAGCAGCTTAGGGGCCGCCGAGCAGTACTTC. It translates to CASSLGAAEQYF. The full variable domain, with the rest looked up from reference TRBV7-9 and TRBJ2-7, is DTGVSQNPRHKITKRGQNVTFRCDPISEHNRLYWYRQTLGQGPEFLTYFQNEAQLEKSRLLSDRFSAERPKGSFSTLEIQRTEQGDSAMYLCASSLGAAEQYFGPGTRLTVT.

This clonotype was observed a few times. V and J are TRBV12-3 or TRBV12-4 and TRBJ1-1; 7 bases map to TRBD1. This CDR3 contains 14 residues. V lost 6 bases, J lost 5 bases, and 9 bases stayed unmatched. The CDR3 DNA follows: TGTGCCAGCAGCCCCCAGGGGGTTCGGACTGAAGCTTTCTTT. This encodes CASSPQGVRTEAFF.

This clonotype was picked up a small number of times. The chain employs TRBV20-1 and TRBJ2-1, with TRBD2 matching 7 bases. CDR1 and CDR2 from the germline V gene are DFQATT and SNEGSKA (reference sequence). V shed 5 bases and J 0 bases; nucleotides not matched to a gene: 4. The CDR3 is 14 amino acids. The CDR3 nucleotides read TGCAGTGCTTCTAGCGGCCTCTCCTACAATGAGCAGTTCTTC. Its protein product is CSASSGLSYNEQFF.

CDR3: CASSLGDRASSYEQYF. In DNA, the CDR3 is TGTGCCAGCAGTTTAGGGGACAGGGCTAGCTCCTACGAGCAGTACTTC. The J gene is TRBJ2-7, the V gene TRBV28; the match to TRBD1 covers 9 bases. V was clipped by 2 bases and J by 0 bases; unmatched bases: 5. Germline CDR1 MDHEN, CDR2 SYDVKM. The CDR3 runs 16 residues. Using reference TRBV28 and TRBJ2-7 for the parts outside the CDR3, the full variable domain is DVKVTQSSRYLVKRTGEKVFLECVQDMDHENMFWYRQDPGLGLRLIYFSYDVKMKEKGDIPEGYSVSREKKERFSLILESASTNQTSMYLCASSLGDRASSYEQYFGPGTRLTVT.

This chain links TRBV6-5 with TRBJ2-1; 8 nucleotides line up with TRBD2. The germline CDR1 and CDR2 sequences are MNHEY and SVGAGI. The length of the CDR3 is 15 residues. The V and J ends lost 5 bases and 0 bases, in that order; junction bases with no gene match: 3. DNA of the CDR3: TGTGCCAGCAGTAGGAGCGGGAGCTCCTACAATGAGCAGTTCTTC. Encoded protein: CASSRSGSSYNEQFF.

This clonotype turned up a few times. The chain employs TRBV5-1 and TRBJ1-2, with unresolved D. The CDR3 length is 13 residues. Trimming cost V 7 bases and J 2 bases, with 12 bases left between them. Germline loops: CDR1 SGHRS, CDR2 YFSETQ. The CDR3 DNA is TGCGCCAGCTCGGACGGATTCAACTATGGCTACACCTTC. Amino acids: CASSDGFNYGYTF.